The 30 T cell receptor beta chains given below trace back to one sample, sequenced in a study of blood T cell repertoires in COVID-19. Produced via immunoSEQ multiplex PCR; TCRdb's table is partial and in-frame only. This table holds fewer than 250,000 clones, 90% found once. Sequencing was carried out using PBMCs or T cells enriched from blood (not recorded which). The receptors stem from a man aged 50 or older who had been exposed to COVID-19.

V and J are TRBV13 and TRBJ1-2; weak D call: TRBD1 (6 bases). V was pared by 0 bases and J by 4 bases, with 15 bases between. Germline CDR1 PRHDT, CDR2 FYEKMQ (reference sequence). The CDR3 runs to 16 residues. CDR3 loop: CASSLGQRDTSYGYTF. The CDR3 DNA is TGTGCCAGCAGCTTAGGCCAAAGGGACACCAGCTATGGCTACACCTTC.

This clone was seen only a few times. The chain couples TRBV5-8 to TRBJ1-1; 9 bases are shared with TRBD1. There are 15 residues in the CDR3. CDR1 and CDR2 (germline): SGHTS, YDEGEE. The V gene end was trimmed by 4 bases and the J gene end by 4 bases; junction bases not matched to a gene: 8. The CDR3 spells CASSHRDRASTEAFF. The CDR3 bases are TGTGCCAGCAGCCACCGGGACAGGGCAAGCACTGAAGCTTTCTTT.

Turning to this clone: The junction departs from germline at one end; a sequencing error may be responsible. The chain combines TRBV20-1 with TRBJ1-6; no clear D. CDR3 length equals 14 residues. Germline lookup yields CDR1 DFQATT and CDR2 SNEGSKA (reference sequence). DNA of the CDR3: TGCAGTGCTAGTAACGGGGTAGCTAATTCACTCCTCCACTTT. Amino acids: CSASNGVANSLLHF.

V and J are TRBV27 and TRBJ2-7, with 10 nucleotides matching TRBD1. CDR1 is MNHEY and CDR2 is SMNVEV in the germline V gene (reference sequence). The length of the CDR3 is 13 residues. V gave up 6 bases and J gave up 9 bases; unmatched junction bases: 8. The CDR3 protein is CASSLTGGWRQYV. CDR3 sequence (DNA): TGTGCCAGCAGCTTGACAGGGGGCTGGAGGCAGTACGTC.

The V and J genes are TRBV28 and TRBJ2-7; D is undetermined. This CDR3 has 15 residues. The germline CDR1 and CDR2 sequences are MDHEN and SYDVKM. V shed 3 bases and J shed 0 bases, with 12 bases lying between them. The CDR3 loop is CASSLVTGFSYEQYF. In DNA, the CDR3 is TGTGCCAGCAGTTTGGTAACCGGGTTCTCCTACGAGCAGTACTTC.

The CDR3 sequence: CASSQGASYNSPLHF. CDR3 in DNA: TGTGCCAGCTCACAAGGGGCCTCCTATAATTCACCCCTCCACTTT. The rearrangement uses TRBV18 and TRBJ1-6; TRBD1 might be the D (5 bases). The CDR3 is 15 amino acids. Germline V lookup: CDR1 KGHSH, CDR2 LQKENI. V lost 4 bases to trimming and J lost 0 bases, with 7 bases between them.

The chain carries TRBV5-1 and TRBJ2-7; D perhaps matches TRBD1 (6 bases). V was clipped by 1 base and J by 1 base, with 9 bases between them. CDR3 length: 14 amino acids. CDR1 and CDR2 from the germline V gene are SGHRS and YFSETQ. CDR3 region: CASSLWTASYEQYF. CDR3 nucleotide sequence: TGCGCCAGCAGCTTGTGGACAGCATCCTACGAGCAGTACTTC. The variable domain in full, with the rest retrieved from reference TRBV5-1 and TRBJ2-7, is KAGVTQTPRYLIKTRGQQVTLSCSPISGHRSVSWYQQTPGQGLQFLFEYFSETQRNKGNFPGRFSGRQFSNSRSEMNVSTLELGDSALYLCASSLWTASYEQYFGPGTRLTVT.

This rearrangement joins TRBV21-1 to TRBJ1-2; TRBD1, the table's D call, was not compared with the DNA. TRBV21-1 is a recognized pseudogene. The CDR3 extends over 15 amino acids. The CDR3 loop is CASSKRAGVNYGYTF. The CDR3, as DNA: TGTGCCAGCAGCAAACGGGCAGGGGTAAACTATGGCTACACCTTC.

J is TRBJ1-1 and V is TRBV19; TRBD1 might be the D (6 bases). Germline CDR1 is LNHDA and CDR2 is SQIVND (reference sequence). Trimming shortened V by 5 bases and J by 4 bases, and 14 bases separated the two germline ends. The CDR3 loop spans 14 amino acids. The CDR3 region has the DNA TGTGCCAGTAGTGTCAGGGGTTTACTCACTGAAGCTTTCTTT. Translated: CASSVRGLLTEAFF.

J is TRBJ1-3 and V is TRBV5-1; D uncertain. V was clipped by 3 bases and J by 0 bases, with 13 bases between them. The germline CDR1 and CDR2 sequences are SGHRS and YFSETQ. This CDR3 contains 16 residues. The CDR3 sequence: CASSSWTRDSGNTIYF. CDR3 coding DNA: TGCGCCAGCAGCTCTTGGACCCGGGACTCTGGAAACACCATATATTTT.

This clone has just a few counts. V usage is TRBV7-6 and J usage is TRBJ2-1, with D possibly being TRBD2 (5 bases). In germline, CDR1 is SGHVS, CDR2 FNYEAQ. V dropped 5 bases and J dropped 0 bases, with 14 bases sitting between them. The length of the CDR3 is 16 residues. The CDR3 spells CASSPGGGASYNEQFF. The DNA of the CDR3 is TGTGCCAGCAGCCCAGGAGGTGGAGCCTCCTACAATGAGCAGTTCTTC.

The V and J genes are TRBV11-2 and TRBJ1-2; D unclear. Deletions cut 3 bases from V and 0 bases from J, with 11 bases between. From germline, CDR1 is SGHAT and CDR2 FQNNGV. The CDR3 has 15 residues. In nucleotides, the CDR3 is TGTGCCAGCAGCTTTACCCCAATAGCTAACTATGGCTACACCTTC. Its protein is CASSFTPIANYGYTF.

The gene calls are TRBV7-3 and TRBJ2-2; TRBD2 might be the D (5 bases). Germline-derived CDR1 and CDR2 are SGHTA and FQGTGA. Deletions cut 1 base from V and 0 bases from J, with 6 bases between. The CDR3 covers 15 residues. The chain's CDR3 is CASSLRTPNTGELFF. The CDR3 DNA sequence: TGTGCCAGCAGCTTAAGGACTCCGAACACCGGGGAGCTGTTTTTT.

The chain carries TRBV13 and TRBJ1-6, with 11 bases fitting TRBD1. Germline CDR1 and CDR2: PRHDT and FYEKMQ (reference sequence). The length of the CDR3 is 17 residues. V was clipped by 7 bases and J by 9 bases; unmatched bases: 14. In nucleotides, the CDR3 is TGTGCCAGCACCCCTAGGACAGGGGGCGTTATCAGTTCACCCCTCCACTTT. This encodes CASTPRTGGVISSPLHF.

The J gene is TRBJ1-2, the V gene TRBV2, with 8 bases fitting TRBD1. The germline V gene encodes CDR1 SNHLY and CDR2 FYNNEI. The CDR3 has 13 residues. V gave up 6 bases and J gave up 4 bases; unmatched junction bases: 4. The CDR3 spells CASRNRGVYGYTF. The CDR3 DNA is TGTGCCAGCAGGAACAGGGGGGTCTATGGCTACACCTTC.

The chain recombines TRBV5-1 with TRBJ1-5; weak D call: TRBD1 (5 bases). CDR3 length: 15 residues. Trimming took 0 bases from V and 2 from J, leaving 9 bases between them. Germline V gene sequence: CDR1 SGHRS, CDR2 YFSETQ. The CDR3 spells CASSLEGSGNQPQHF. The CDR3 DNA reads TGCGCCAGCAGCTTGGAGGGGTCTGGCAATCAGCCCCAGCATTTT. Full variable domain (missing parts from reference TRBV5-1 and TRBJ1-5): KAGVTQTPRYLIKTRGQQVTLSCSPISGHRSVSWYQQTPGQGLQFLFEYFSETQRNKGNFPGRFSGRQFSNSRSEMNVSTLELGDSALYLCASSLEGSGNQPQHFGDGTRLSIL.

The genes are TRBV28 and TRBJ1-2; D unresolved. Germline V CDR1 and CDR2: MDHEN, SYDVKM. The CDR3 extends over 16 amino acids. V lost 5 bases, J lost 8 bases, and 24 bases lay in between. In DNA form, the CDR3 reads TGTGCCAGCAGTCCCCTCAATAACCGTCGAGCGGAAGGCTACACCTTC. Translation: CASSPLNNRRAEGYTF.

The chain carries TRBV5-4 and TRBJ2-3; 11 bases match TRBD1. V was clipped by 0 bases and J by 11 bases; unmatched bases: 11. The CDR3 has 16 residues. The V gene's germline CDR1 is SGHNT and CDR2 YYREEE (reference sequence). CDR3 DNA sequence: TGTGCCAGCAGCTTGGTGGGGGGACAGGGGGGCGTTAAGCAGTATTTT. It codes for CASSLVGGQGGVKQYF.

V is TRBV5-1 and J is TRBJ2-5, with 7 bases matching TRBD1. Germline trimming cut 4 bases from V and 4 bases from J; bases unmatched to any gene: 7. Germline values: CDR1 SGHRS, CDR2 YFSETQ. This CDR3 region has 14 residues. The CDR3 bases are TGCGCCAGCAGCCCCACAGGGGTAGGAGAGACCCAGTACTTC. The encoded protein is CASSPTGVGETQYF.

The gene calls are TRBV10-3 and TRBJ2-5; 7 bases match TRBD2. CDR1 and CDR2 from the germline V gene are ENHRY and SYGVKD. The V segment lost 4 bases and the J segment 2 bases; nucleotides outside the gene matches: 10. CDR3 length: 16 amino acids. The CDR3 reads CAISGSGASTQETQYF. The CDR3, as DNA: TGTGCCATCAGTGGAAGCGGGGCGTCCACTCAAGAGACCCAGTACTTC.

The chain has TRBV9 and TRBJ2-4; 8 bases are a match to TRBD2. CDR3 length: 16 amino acids. V shed 4 bases and J 3 bases; nucleotides not matched to a gene: 9. Looked up from germline, CDR1 is SGDLS and CDR2 is YYNGEE. The CDR3 region has the DNA TGTGCCAGCAGCCCCACCGGACTAGCTGTCAAAAACATTCAGTACTTC. Translating it yields CASSPTGLAVKNIQYF.

This chain joins TRBV5-1 and TRBJ2-2, with 7 bases fitting TRBD2. Germline-derived CDR1 and CDR2 are SGHRS and YFSETQ. The CDR3 is made up of 15 amino acids. V shed 4 bases, J shed 7 bases, and the junction held 10 bases outside the gene matches. CDR3 residues: CASSTGGLADGELFF. The DNA of the CDR3 is TGCGCCAGCAGCACCGGGGGGTTAGCGGACGGGGAGCTGTTTTTT.

CDR3 protein: CAISDRTGAGNQPQHF. As DNA, the CDR3 is TGTGCCATCAGTGATAGGACAGGGGCGGGCAATCAGCCCCAGCATTTT. The chain uses TRBV10-3 and TRBJ1-5; 9 nucleotides match TRBD1. Per germline, CDR1 ENHRY and CDR2 SYGVKD. The CDR3 sequence is 16 residues long. V lost 3 bases to trimming and J lost 2 bases; unmatched junction nucleotides: 5.

The rearrangement uses TRBV2 and TRBJ1-2, with 7 bases lining up with TRBD1. The CDR3 runs 13 residues. The ends lost 5 bases at V and 8 bases at J; junction bases unmatched: 8. Germline V CDR1 and CDR2: SNHLY, FYNNEI. The CDR3 DNA reads as TGTGCCAGCAGTATCGACAGGGAAGGAGGCTACACCTTC. This codes for CASSIDREGGYTF.

This chain links TRBV5-1 with TRBJ2-7; TRBD1 is a possible D gene (6 bases). CDR3 length: 13 residues. Germline CDR1 SGHRS, CDR2 YFSETQ. Trimming stripped 4 bases from V and 3 bases from J, with 11 bases between. CDR3 DNA sequence: TGCGCCAGCAGCCCGACAGGCGACTACGAGCAGTACTTC. Translation gives CASSPTGDYEQYF.

V usage is TRBV28 and J usage is TRBJ1-3; no clear D gene. This CDR3 is 14 amino acids long. V lost 3 bases and J 2 bases, leaving 8 bases between the germline ends. Germline-derived CDR1 and CDR2 are MDHEN and SYDVKM. CDR3 loop: CASSFRGAGNTIYF. The CDR3 DNA is TGTGCCAGCAGTTTTCGGGGAGCTGGAAACACCATATATTTT.

The DNA of the CDR3 is TGTGCCAGCAGCTCCGGGGGTACAGATACGCAGTATTTT. Its protein product is CASSSGGTDTQYF. The gene calls are TRBV7-3 and TRBJ2-3; D is possibly TRBD2 (6 bases). The V gene's germline CDR1 is SGHTA and CDR2 FQGTGA. V was clipped by 4 bases and J by 3 bases, with 8 bases between them. The CDR3 extends over 13 amino acids.

This chain uses TRBV10-3 with TRBJ1-1; no firm D call. Trimming cost V 8 bases and J 4 bases, with 8 bases left between them. Germline V gene sequence: CDR1 ENHRY, CDR2 SYGVKD. The CDR3 is 11 residues long. The CDR3 here is CAIGGITEAFF. The CDR3 bases are TGTGCCATCGGAGGGATCACTGAAGCTTTCTTT.

There are a few counts of this clone. The chain joins TRBV6-5 to TRBJ1-1, with D tentatively TRBD1 (5 bases). The CDR3 spans 13 residues. The germline CDR1 and CDR2 sequences are MNHEY and SVGAGI. With 7 bases removed from V and 10 bases from J, the gap between germline ends came to 19 bases. The CDR3 region is CASTPPAGRGAFF. In DNA, the CDR3 is TGTGCCAGCACCCCACCGGCGGGGCGAGGAGCTTTCTTT.

V is TRBV5-1 and J is TRBJ2-7; unclear D gene. Between the trimmed V and J ends, which lost 0 bases and 3 bases, there was a span of 10 bases. The CDR3 contains 14 residues. Germline V lookup: CDR1 SGHRS, CDR2 YFSETQ. CDR3 sequence reads: CASSLDAQFYEQYF. The CDR3, as DNA: TGCGCCAGCAGCTTGGATGCACAGTTCTACGAGCAGTACTTC.